Here is one T cell receptor (beta chain) with its context. The target antigen is unknown. This specimen belongs to a study of T cells after yellow fever vaccination. Looking at the study overall: Some fractions had low cell numbers, and these were prepared with SMART-Seq v4 Ultra Low Input.

Making TCR cDNA involved 5'RACE template switching, which added UMIs and a universal primer site. TCRdb reanalysed the 5' RACE reads using MiXCR and keeps one entry per CDR3 protein. Seen here are approximately 550,000 distinct CDR3 sequences, roughly 13% observed once, and the top ten hold about 14%. The study's findings and limits: Most clones from primary vaccination resurfaced after the booster (approximately 96% CD4, more than 75% CD8). Abundant clonotypes from the bulk population could contaminate FACS-sorted repertoires.

With V trimmed by 2 bases and J by 5 bases, 10 bases remained unmatched. This CDR3 has 15 residues. Looked up from germline, CDR1 is DFQATT and CDR2 is SNEGSKA (reference sequence). The specimen was PBMCs, collected on the day of the yellow fever booster vaccination. V usage is TRBV20-1 and J usage is TRBJ2-5; 8 bases are a match to TRBD1. The TCR comes from a man aged 25 to 40 who received the YFV17D yellow fever vaccine. The CDR3 here is CSARRTTGAYETQYF. CDR3 nucleotide sequence: TGCAGTGCTAGACGGACGACAGGGGCCTATGAGACCCAGTACTTC.